The 2 T cell receptor beta chains below were found in one sample sequenced in a study of CD8+CD57+ T cells in acquired aplastic anemia listed by TCRdb under 2018. Flow cytometry had shown CD8+CD57+ cell expansion in the patients selected for sequencing. The data were produced on an Illumina HiSeq 2000. TCR beta VDJ combination and CDR3 sequence profiling used genomic DNA as the template. TCRdb redid the processing of the public reads, applying fastp at Q25 and MiXCR, and retained in-frame beta chains. Each CDR3 protein gets just one entry, which takes the most common genes and DNA from the rows behind it. Within this sample are under 250,000 distinct CDR3 sequences, with roughly half of them counted one time only. The top ten constitute less than 9% of the sample. Sequenced: sorted CD4+, CD8+, or CD8+CD57+ T cells (not recorded which) from PBMCs. The source is a human donor with aplastic anemia.

The rearrangement uses TRBV20-1 and TRBJ2-1, with 15 bases that match TRBD2. Germline CDR1 is DFQATT and CDR2 is SNEGSKA (reference sequence). Losses at the gene ends were 3 bases for V and 4 bases for J; bases not matched to a gene: 4. There are 16 residues in the CDR3. CDR3 residues: CSASGTSGGRYNEQFF. Written as DNA, the CDR3 is TGCAGTGCTAGCGGGACTAGCGGGGGGCGGTACAATGAGCAGTTCTTC.

The table lists this clonotype with many counts. The chain carries TRBV12-3 or TRBV12-4 and TRBJ1-2; D remains ambiguous. V lost 1 base to trimming and J lost 0 bases, with 6 bases between them. This CDR3 is built from 14 residues. CDR3 sequence: CASSLDRTNYGYTF. CDR3 nucleotides: TGTGCCAGCAGTTTAGACAGAACTAACTATGGCTACACCTTC.